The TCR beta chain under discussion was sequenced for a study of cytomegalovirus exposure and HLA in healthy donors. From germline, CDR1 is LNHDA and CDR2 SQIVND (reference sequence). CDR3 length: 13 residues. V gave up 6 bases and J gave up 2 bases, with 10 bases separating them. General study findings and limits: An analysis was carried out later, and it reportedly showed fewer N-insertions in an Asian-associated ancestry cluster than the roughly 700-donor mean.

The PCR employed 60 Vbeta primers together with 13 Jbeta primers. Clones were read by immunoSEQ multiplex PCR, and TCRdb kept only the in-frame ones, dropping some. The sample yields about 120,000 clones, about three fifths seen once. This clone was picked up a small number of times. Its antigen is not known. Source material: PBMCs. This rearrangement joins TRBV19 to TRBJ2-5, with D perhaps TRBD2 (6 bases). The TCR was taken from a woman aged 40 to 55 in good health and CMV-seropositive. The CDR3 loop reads CASSPGLQETQYF. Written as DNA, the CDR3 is TGTGCCAGTAGCCCGGGACTTCAAGAGACCCAGTACTTC.